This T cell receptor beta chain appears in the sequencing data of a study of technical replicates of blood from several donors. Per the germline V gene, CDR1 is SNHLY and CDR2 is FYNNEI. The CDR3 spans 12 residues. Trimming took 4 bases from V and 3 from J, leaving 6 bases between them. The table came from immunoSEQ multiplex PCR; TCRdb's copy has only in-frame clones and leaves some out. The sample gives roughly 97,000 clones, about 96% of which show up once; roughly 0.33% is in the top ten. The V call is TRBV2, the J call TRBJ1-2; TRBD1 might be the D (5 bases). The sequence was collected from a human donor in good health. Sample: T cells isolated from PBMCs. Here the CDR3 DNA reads TGTGCCAGCAGTGGGGGGGACTATGGCTACACCTTC. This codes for CASSGGDYGYTF. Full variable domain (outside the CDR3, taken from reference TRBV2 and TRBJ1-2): EPEVTQTPSHQVTQMGQEVILRCVPISNHLYFYWYRQILGQKVEFLVSFYNNEISEKSEIFDDQFSVERPDGSNFTLKIRSTKLEDSAMYFCASSGGDYGYTFGSGTRLTVV.